This T cell receptor beta chain stems from a study of tumor and adjacent non-tumor tissue in lung cancer. Study findings and constraints: TCR diversity was significantly greater in tumor than normal lung tissue.

The template was RNA from unsorted bulk tissue. More than 3 cm separated this lung sample from the edge of the tumor. Regarding this clonotype: The antigen is undetermined. The conserved closing phenylalanine or tryptophan is absent in this CDR3, likely reflecting a read error.

Trimming removed 0 bases from V and 7 bases from J; junction bases left unmatched: 11. Germline V gives CDR1 SGHNT, CDR2 YENEEA. The CDR3 is 17 amino acids. TCRbeta libraries were built with three rounds of nested PCR, modified from ARM-PCR. In TCRdb, the multiplex PCR reads were re-called with MiXCR into one record per CDR3 protein. The sample yields under 95,000 distinct CDR3 sequences, 70% to 90% seen once. The chain joins TRBV11-3 to TRBJ2-1; TRBD2 aligns across 8 bases. The sequenced sample consisted of distant non-tumor lung tissue. The receptor's source is a man aged 55 to 70 with non-small cell lung cancer. CDR3 residues: CASSLDQQAGVGNEQFS. CDR3 coding DNA: TGTGCCAGCAGCTTAGATCAACAAGCGGGAGTAGGTAATGAGCAGTTCTCC.